The 3 T cell receptor beta chains presented below share a single source sample, sequenced in a study of blood T cells in healthy people across ages. Combining a sample-barcoded 5' primer with a J-beta primer mix, a second PCR ran for roughly 6 to 12 cycles. TCRdb called the 5' RACE reads again in MiXCR, with one record for every CDR3 protein. The sample has 550,000 to 750,000 distinct CDR3 sequences, roughly 20% seen once. Specimen: blood. These receptors came from a man between 70 and 80 years old in good health.

This clonotype has just a few counts. V gene TRBV14 combines with J gene TRBJ2-4; 11 bases match TRBD1. CDR1 is SGHDN, CDR2 FVKESK, per germline. J was trimmed by 3 bases and V by 4 bases; bases with no gene match: 8. This CDR3 spans 17 amino acids. The CDR3 nucleotides read TGTGCCAGCAGCCCCCGACCGGGACAGGGGGACAAAAACATTCAGTACTTC. Amino acid sequence: CASSPRPGQGDKNIQYF.

The V call is TRBV29-1, the J call TRBJ2-5, with 7 bases matching TRBD1. The CDR3 totals 12 residues. V lost 7 bases and J lost 4; bases outside the gene matches: 6. Per the germline V gene, CDR1 is SQVTM and CDR2 is ANQGSEA. The CDR3 DNA reads as TGCAGCGCGCTAGGACAGGCAGAGACCCAGTACTTC. It encodes CSALGQAETQYF. Supplemented by reference TRBV29-1 and TRBJ2-5, the full variable domain reads SAVISQKPSRDICQRGTSLTIQCQVDSQVTMMFWYRQQPGQSLTLIATANQGSEATYESGFVIDKFPISRPNLTFSTLTVSNMSPEDSSIYLCSALGQAETQYFGPGTRLLVL.

In the case of this clonotype: A much bigger clone sits one base away, suggesting this may be a read error. This chain uses TRBV2 with TRBJ2-5; D possibly corresponds to TRBD2 (5 bases). The CDR3 length is 14 residues. Per germline, CDR1 SNHLY and CDR2 FYNNEI. Here the CDR3 reads CASSAPWAAGERFF. CDR3 DNA sequence: TGTGCCAGCAGTGCCCCGTGGGCAGCTGGTGAGCGGTTCTTC. Using reference TRBV2 and TRBJ2-5 for the parts outside the CDR3, the full variable domain is EPEVTQTPSHQVTQMGQEVILRCVPISNHLYFYWYRQILGQKVEFLVSFYNNEISEKSEIFDDQFSVERPDGSNFTLKIRSTKLEDSAMYFCASSAPWAAGERFFGPGTRLLVL.